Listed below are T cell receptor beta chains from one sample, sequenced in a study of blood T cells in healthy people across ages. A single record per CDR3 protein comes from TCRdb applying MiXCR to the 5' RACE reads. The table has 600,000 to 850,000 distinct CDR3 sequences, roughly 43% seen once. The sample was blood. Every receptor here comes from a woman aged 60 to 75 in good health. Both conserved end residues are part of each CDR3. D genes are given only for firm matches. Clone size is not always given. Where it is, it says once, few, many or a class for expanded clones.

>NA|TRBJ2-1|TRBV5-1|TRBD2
CASKGTSGPKGEQFF
TGCGCCAGCAAGGGGACTAGCGGGCCCAAGGGTGAGCAGTTCTTC
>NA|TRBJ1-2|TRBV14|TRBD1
CASSPGQDLGYTF
TGTGCCAGCAGCCCGGGACAGGACCTCGGCTACACCTTC
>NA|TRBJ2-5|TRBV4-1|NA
CASSQDYWSGGETQYF
TGCGCCAGCAGCCAAGATTATTGGAGTGGTGGGGAGACCCAGTACTTC
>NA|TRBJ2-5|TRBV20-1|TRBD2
CSAATSEETQYF
TGCAGTGCGGCGACTAGCGAGGAGACCCAGTACTTC
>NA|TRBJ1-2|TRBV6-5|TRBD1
CASRSDREPNYGYTF
TGTGCCAGCAGGTCCGACAGGGAACCTAACTATGGCTACACCTTC
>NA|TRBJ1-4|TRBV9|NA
CASSVGGREGEKLFF
TGTGCCAGCAGCGTAGGAGGCAGGGAGGGAGAAAAACTGTTTTTT
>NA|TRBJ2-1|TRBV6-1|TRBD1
CASSESAGQGSMKQFF
TGTGCCAGCAGTGAATCCGCGGGACAGGGATCAATGAAGCAGTTCTTC
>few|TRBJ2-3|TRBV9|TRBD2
CASSASGMSTDTQYF
TGTGCCAGCAGCGCTAGCGGGATGAGCACAGATACGCAGTATTTT
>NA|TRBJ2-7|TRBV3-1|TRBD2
CASNSGRSSYNEQYF
TGTGCCAGCAATAGCGGGAGGAGCTCCTACAATGAGCAGTACTTC
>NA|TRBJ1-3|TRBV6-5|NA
CASSYSGRLDDTIYF
TGTGCCAGCAGTTACTCCGGACGGCTGGATGACACCATATATTTT
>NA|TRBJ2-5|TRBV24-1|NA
CATGWNRVEETQYF
TGTGCCACCGGCTGGAACAGGGTTGAAGAGACCCAGTACTTC
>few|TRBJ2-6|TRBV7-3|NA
CASSETWGANVLTF
TGTGCCAGCAGCGAGACTTGGGGGGCCAACGTCCTGACTTTC
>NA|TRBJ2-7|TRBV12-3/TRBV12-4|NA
CASSPRRANEQYF
TGTGCCAGCAGTCCCCGGAGGGCTAACGAGCAGTACTTC
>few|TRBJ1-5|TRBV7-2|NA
CASSFPNGGNQPQHF
TGTGCCAGCAGCTTCCCCAATGGGGGTAATCAGCCCCAGCATTTT
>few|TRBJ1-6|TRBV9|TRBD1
CASSAEDRGSYNSPLHF
TGTGCCAGCAGCGCAGAAGACAGGGGATCCTATAATTCACCCCTCCACTTT
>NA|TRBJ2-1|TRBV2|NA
CASGGSWQETQFF
TGTGCCAGCGGGGGATCGTGGCAAGAGACCCAGTTCTTC
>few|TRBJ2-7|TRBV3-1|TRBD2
CASSQNSGLAYEQYF
TGTGCCAGCAGCCAAAACTCGGGACTAGCCTACGAGCAGTACTTC
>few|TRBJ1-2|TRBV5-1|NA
CASSLTERANYGYTF
TGCGCCAGCAGCTTGACGGAAAGAGCTAACTATGGCTACACCTTC
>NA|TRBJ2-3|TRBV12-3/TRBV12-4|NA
CASRQTNTQYF
TGTGCCAGCAGACAGACCAATACGCAGTATTTT
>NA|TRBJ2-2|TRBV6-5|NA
CASSYQGRYTGELFF
TGTGCCAGCAGTTATCAGGGGAGGTACACCGGGGAGCTGTTTTTT
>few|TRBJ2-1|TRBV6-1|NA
CASSETDWVYNEQFF
TGTGCCAGCAGTGAAACGGACTGGGTCTACAATGAGCAGTTCTTC
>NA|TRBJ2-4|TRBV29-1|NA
CSVDEASKNIQYF
TGCAGCGTTGATGAAGCTTCCAAAAACATTCAGTACTTC
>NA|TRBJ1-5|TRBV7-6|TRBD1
CASSLDRGVGQPQHF
TGTGCCAGCAGCCTGGACAGGGGAGTAGGGCAGCCCCAGCATTTT
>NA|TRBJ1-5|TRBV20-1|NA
CSARGGGGRSNQPQHF
TGCAGTGCTAGGGGGGGAGGGGGGCGCAGCAATCAGCCCCAGCATTTT
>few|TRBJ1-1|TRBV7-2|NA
CASSLGYRNTEAFF
TGTGCCAGCAGCTTAGGTTATAGGAACACTGAAGCTTTCTTT
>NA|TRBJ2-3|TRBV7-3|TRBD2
CASSLTSGLADTQYF
TGTGCCAGCAGTTTAACTAGCGGGCTTGCAGATACGCAGTATTTT
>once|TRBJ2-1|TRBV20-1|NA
CSASAVRYNEQFF
TGCAGTGCTAGTGCGGTAAGGTACAATGAGCAGTTCTTC
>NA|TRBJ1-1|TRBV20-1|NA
CSARKDEGTEAFF
TGCAGTGCTCGAAAGGACGAGGGCACTGAAGCTTTCTTT
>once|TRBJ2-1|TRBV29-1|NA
CSGKLVWDNEQFF
TGCAGCGGAAAACTAGTTTGGGACAATGAGCAGTTCTTC
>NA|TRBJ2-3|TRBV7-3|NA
CASSSPMVDTQYF
TGTGCCAGCAGCTCCCCCATGGTAGATACGCAGTATTTT
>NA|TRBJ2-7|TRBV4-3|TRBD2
CASSQDLVRAGINEQYF
TGCGCCAGCAGCCAAGATCTGGTACGAGCGGGAATCAATGAGCAGTACTTC
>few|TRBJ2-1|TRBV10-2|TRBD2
CASRPTSGDNNEQFF
TGCGCCAGCAGACCCACTAGCGGGGATAACAATGAGCAGTTCTTC
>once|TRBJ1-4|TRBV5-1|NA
CASSSGRRLTNEKLFF
TGCGCCAGCAGCTCCGGCAGGAGATTAACTAATGAAAAACTGTTTTTT
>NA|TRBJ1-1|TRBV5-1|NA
CASSLAGGYGNTEAFF
TGCGCCAGCAGCTTGGCCGGCGGGTATGGGAACACTGAAGCTTTCTTT
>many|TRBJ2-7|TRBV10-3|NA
CAIKGQFEGEQYF
TGTGCCATTAAAGGCCAATTCGAAGGGGAGCAGTACTTC
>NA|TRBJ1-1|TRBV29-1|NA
CSVVLGRVDPMNTEAFF
TGCAGCGTTGTTCTCGGCAGGGTGGACCCTATGAACACTGAAGCTTTCTTT
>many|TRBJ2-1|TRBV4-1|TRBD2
CASSQHGLAGYNEQFF
TGCGCCAGCAGCCAACATGGACTAGCGGGGTACAATGAGCAGTTCTTC
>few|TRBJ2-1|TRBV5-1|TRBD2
CASSQGLAGGSYNEQFF
TGCGCCAGCAGCCAGGGACTAGCGGGAGGGTCCTACAATGAGCAGTTCTTC
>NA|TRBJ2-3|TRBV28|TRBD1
CASRRDSGTDTQYF
TGTGCCAGCAGACGGGACAGTGGCACAGATACGCAGTATTTT
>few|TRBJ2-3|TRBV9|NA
CASSATATTSTDTQYF
TGTGCCAGCAGCGCGACTGCGACAACTAGCACAGATACGCAGTATTTT
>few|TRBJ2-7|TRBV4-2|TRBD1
CASSQGADRMGYEQYF
TGTGCCAGCAGCCAGGGGGCGGACAGGATGGGGTACGAGCAGTACTTC
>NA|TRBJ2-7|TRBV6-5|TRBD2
CASSYGAGATYEQYF
TGTGCCAGCAGTTACGGCGCGGGAGCTACCTACGAGCAGTACTTC
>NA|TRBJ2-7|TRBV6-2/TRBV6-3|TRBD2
CASSYSSSGAYEQYF
TGTGCCAGCAGTTACTCGTCTAGCGGGGCCTACGAGCAGTACTTC
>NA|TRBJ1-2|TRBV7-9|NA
CASSVKQGDGYTF
TGTGCCAGCAGCGTAAAACAGGGAGATGGCTACACCTTC
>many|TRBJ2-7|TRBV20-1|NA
CSAPPPASPFEQYF
TGCAGTGCTCCTCCCCCGGCCAGCCCTTTTGAGCAGTACTTC
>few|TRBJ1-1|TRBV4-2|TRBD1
CASSQEGTGGVAFF
TGTGCCAGCAGCCAAGAAGGGACAGGGGGCGTAGCTTTCTTT
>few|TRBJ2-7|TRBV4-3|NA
CASSQDSGDHVSYEQYF
TGCGCCAGCAGCCAAGATTCCGGGGACCACGTCTCCTACGAGCAGTACTTC
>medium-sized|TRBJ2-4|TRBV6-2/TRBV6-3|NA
CASSYSGEEHKNIQYF
TGTGCCAGCAGTTACTCAGGGGAGGAGCACAAAAACATTCAGTACTTC
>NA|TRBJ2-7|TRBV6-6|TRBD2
CASRAGGDNEQYF
TGTGCCAGCAGAGCGGGGGGGGACAATGAGCAGTACTTC
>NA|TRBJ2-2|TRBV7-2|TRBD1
CASSSRGQGNTGELFF
TGTGCCAGCAGCTCTCGGGGACAGGGGAACACCGGGGAGCTGTTTTTT
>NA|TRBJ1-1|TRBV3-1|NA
CASSQGMGTEAFF
TGTGCCAGCAGCCAAGGAATGGGCACTGAAGCTTTCTTT
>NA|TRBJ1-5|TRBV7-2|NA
CASSLFMSDSNQPQHF
TGTGCCAGCAGCCTTTTCATGAGTGATAGCAATCAGCCCCAGCATTTT
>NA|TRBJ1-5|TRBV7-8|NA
CASSATGTLYQPQHF
TGTGCCAGCAGCGCTACCGGGACCTTGTACCAGCCCCAGCATTTT
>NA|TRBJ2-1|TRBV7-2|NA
CASSSTRNEQFF
TGTGCCAGCAGTTCAACTAGGAATGAGCAGTTCTTC
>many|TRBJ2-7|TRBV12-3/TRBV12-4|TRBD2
CASSLAGYEQYF
TGTGCCAGCAGCTTAGCGGGCTACGAGCAGTACTTC
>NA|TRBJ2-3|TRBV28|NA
CASSPMVGFPSTDTQYF
TGTGCCAGCAGCCCCATGGTGGGATTCCCTAGCACAGATACGCAGTATTTT
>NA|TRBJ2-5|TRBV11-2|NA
CASSFRLEETQYF
TGTGCCAGCAGCTTTCGCTTAGAAGAGACCCAGTACTTC
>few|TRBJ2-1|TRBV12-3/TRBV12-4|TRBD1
CASSLRALLTGRVDNEQFF
TGTGCCAGCAGCCTTAGGGCACTTCTGACAGGGAGAGTGGACAATGAGCAGTTCTTC
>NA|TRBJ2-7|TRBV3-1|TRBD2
CASSQDSSGGYYNEQYF
TGTGCCAGCAGCCAAGATTCAAGCGGGGGGTATTACAATGAGCAGTACTTC